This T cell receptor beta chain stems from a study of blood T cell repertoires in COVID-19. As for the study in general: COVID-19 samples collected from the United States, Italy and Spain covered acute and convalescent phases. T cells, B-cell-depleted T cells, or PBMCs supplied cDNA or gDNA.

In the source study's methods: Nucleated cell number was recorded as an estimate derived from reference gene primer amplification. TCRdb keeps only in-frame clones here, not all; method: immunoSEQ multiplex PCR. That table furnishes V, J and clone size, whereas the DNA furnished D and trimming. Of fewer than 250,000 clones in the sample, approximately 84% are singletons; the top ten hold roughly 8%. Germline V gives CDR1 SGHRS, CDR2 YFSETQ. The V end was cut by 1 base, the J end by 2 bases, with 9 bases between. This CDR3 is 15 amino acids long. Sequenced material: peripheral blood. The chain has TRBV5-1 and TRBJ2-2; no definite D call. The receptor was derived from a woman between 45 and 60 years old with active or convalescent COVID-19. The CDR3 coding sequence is TGCGCCAGCAGCTTGACCCGGGTCAACACCGGGGAGCTGTTTTTT. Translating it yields CASSLTRVNTGELFF.